Sequencing of this T cell receptor beta chain was carried out in a study of molecular identifiers for immune sequencing clone quantification. The CDR3 contains 15 residues. Trimming pared 0 bases from V and 0 bases from J, leaving 9 bases between. The V gene's germline CDR1 is LNHNV and CDR2 YYDKDF (reference sequence). TCRdb re-called the PCR reads with MiXCR, one entry per CDR3 protein. Seen here are over 600,000 distinct CDR3 sequences, about 20% observed once, and the top ten hold around 0.9%. This clonotype was recorded a few times. The chain couples TRBV15 to TRBJ2-7; D remains unclear. This TCR was sampled from a human donor in good health. Some libraries in this study had Jurkat cell RNA spiked in. Sequenced: naive CD8+ T cells from blood, with Jurkat cell RNA spiked in. The subset is: FACS-sorted CD8+CD4-CCR7+CD45RA+ naive T cells. In nucleotides, the CDR3 is TGTGCCACCAGCAGAGATCGAAGGAGCTCCTACGAGCAGTACTTC. The encoded protein is CATSRDRRSSYEQYF.